Below are 16 T cell receptor beta chains sequenced from a single sample in a study of blood T cell dynamics during melanoma immunotherapy. The method was immunoSEQ multiplex PCR; TCRdb's version includes in-frame clones alone and lacks a portion of them. The sample has about 16,000 clones, approximately 93% seen once; the top ten hold about 2%. Time point meaning: pre-treatment baseline. This specimen was blood, taken from a patient treated with checkpoint blockade. These receptors all come from a human donor with melanoma.

This chain links TRBV7-2 with TRBJ2-1; D uncertain. The V and J ends lost 3 bases and 9 bases respectively, with 9 bases between them. The V gene's germline CDR1 is SGHTA and CDR2 FQGNSA. The CDR3 runs to 12 residues. CDR3 loop: CASSFGQAEQFF. The CDR3 DNA sequence: TGTGCCAGCAGCTTCGGTCAGGCTGAGCAGTTCTTC.

The chain uses TRBV18 and TRBJ1-3, with unresolved D. V lost 1 base to trimming and J lost 4 bases, with 8 bases between them. Germline V CDR1 and CDR2: KGHSH, LQKENI. CDR3 length: 14 amino acids. As DNA, the CDR3 is TGTGCCAGCTCACCACTTCAAGAAGGAAACACCATATATTTT. Amino acids: CASSPLQEGNTIYF.

The chain has TRBV6-1 and TRBJ1-5; perhaps TRBD1 as D (6 bases). V lost 2 bases and J lost 4, with 12 bases in between. Germline lookup yields CDR1 MNHNS and CDR2 SASEGT. The CDR3 consists of 15 residues. CDR3 residues: CASSERGRENQPQHF. CDR3 bases: TGTGCCAGCAGTGAAAGGGGGAGGGAAAATCAGCCCCAGCATTTT.

The J gene is TRBJ1-1, the V gene TRBV5-6; D gene ambiguous. The germline gives CDR1 SGHDT, CDR2 YYEEEE. This CDR3 region has 15 residues. Trimming took off 4 bases at V and 4 bases at J, with 17 bases between the two ends. The CDR3 sequence is CASSPGIIRSTEAFF. The CDR3 DNA is TGTGCCAGCAGCCCGGGGATCATTCGATCCACTGAAGCTTTCTTT.

The chain uses TRBV29-1 and TRBJ2-7, with 10 bases that match TRBD1. Looked up from germline, CDR1 is SQVTM and CDR2 is ANQGSEA. This CDR3 has 13 amino acids. J gave up 4 bases and V 3 bases, and 3 bases lay outside the gene matches. In DNA, the CDR3 is TGCAGCGTTGAGGGGACAGGGGCGTACGAGCAGTACTTC. It specifies CSVEGTGAYEQYF.

The rearrangement links TRBV28 to TRBJ2-3, with 10 nucleotides matching TRBD2. Germline trimming cut 6 bases from V and 0 bases from J; bases unmatched to any gene: 3. The CDR3 is 15 residues long. CDR1 and CDR2 from the germline V gene are MDHEN and SYDVKM. In DNA form, the CDR3 reads TGTGCCAGCAGATCTAGCGGGGGAAGCACAGATACGCAGTATTTT. It translates to CASRSSGGSTDTQYF.

The chain has TRBV12-2 and TRBJ2-4; TRBD2, the table's D call, lacks a check against the DNA. TRBV12-2 is reported as a pseudogene. The CDR3 has 21 amino acids. The CDR3 loop reads CASRSQLWTSGRGIAKNIQYF. The DNA for the CDR3 is TGTGCAAGTCGCTCACAACTATGGACTAGCGGGAGGGGGATAGCCAAAAACATTCAGTACTTC.

This chain uses TRBV9 with TRBJ2-1; 10 bases match TRBD1. CDR3 length equals 16 residues. The ends lost 0 bases at V and 6 bases at J; junction bases unmatched: 6. CDR1 and CDR2 (germline): SGDLS, YYNGEE. As DNA, the CDR3 is TGTGCCAGCAGCGTAGGTTGGGACAGGGGTTTCAATGAGCAGTTCTTC. It translates to CASSVGWDRGFNEQFF.

This rearrangement joins TRBV5-5 to TRBJ1-5; D possibly corresponds to TRBD1 (5 bases). Trimming removed 5 bases at V and 9 bases at J, with 12 bases between. CDR3 length: 12 residues. Germline CDR1 reads SGHKS; CDR2 reads YYEKEE (reference sequence). As DNA, the CDR3 is TGTGCCAGCAGGCGGGGGGTACGGCCCCAGCATTTT. Translated, it gives CASRRGVRPQHF.

This clone was counted a single time. V and J are TRBV6-5 and TRBJ2-4; D gene ambiguous. The germline V gene encodes CDR1 MNHEY and CDR2 SVGAGI. The V end was cut by 10 bases, the J end by 11 bases, with 18 bases between. CDR3 size: 12 residues. DNA of the CDR3: TGTGCCACCTCCGCCGAGGCCGGCGTTCAGTACTTC. Its translation is CATSAEAGVQYF.

The V call is TRBV18, the J call TRBJ2-3; D is possibly TRBD1 (6 bases). Germline CDR1 is KGHSH and CDR2 is LQKENI. The V gene lost 6 bases and the J gene lost 0 bases, with 13 bases spanning the gap. The CDR3 extends over 15 amino acids. CDR3 in DNA: TGTGCCAGCTCCGTGGACAGTGCTAGCACAGATACGCAGTATTTT. This codes for CASSVDSASTDTQYF.

The chain joins TRBV30 to TRBJ2-3, with 7 bases identical to TRBD2. V trimming: 0 bases; J trimming: 2 bases; junction bases outside the gene matches: 5. The CDR3 totals 15 residues. The germline V gene encodes CDR1 GTSNPN and CDR2 SVGIG (reference sequence). CDR3 residues: CAWSVSGGITDTQYF. CDR3 in DNA: TGTGCCTGGAGTGTATCGGGGGGAATCACAGATACGCAGTATTTT.

The CDR3 DNA sequence: TGCGCCAGCAGCTTGACCGGGGGGGTAGAAGGCTACACCTTC. This gives the protein CASSLTGGVEGYTF. V and J are TRBV5-1 and TRBJ1-2, with D possibly being TRBD1 (5 bases). The CDR3 loop spans 14 amino acids. Germline V gene sequence: CDR1 SGHRS, CDR2 YFSETQ. Trimming removed 1 base from V and 8 bases from J, with 15 bases in between.

This clone was seen just once. The V gene is TRBV5-1, the J gene TRBJ2-5; perhaps TRBD1 as D (5 bases). This CDR3 contains 13 residues. Germline V gives CDR1 SGHRS, CDR2 YFSETQ. The V end was cut by 5 bases, the J end by 2 bases, with 10 bases between. This CDR3 reads CASRKGLQETQYF. The DNA of the CDR3 is TGCGCCAGCAGGAAGGGGCTTCAAGAGACCCAGTACTTC.

V usage is TRBV6-5 and J usage is TRBJ1-2; no clear D. V was trimmed by 6 bases and J by 7 bases, leaving 12 bases between them. CDR3 length: 12 residues. CDR1 and CDR2 (germline): MNHEY, SVGAGI. As DNA, the CDR3 is TGTGCCAGCAGGAGGTTTGCGGGTGGCTACACCTTC. Protein: CASRRFAGGYTF.

The rearrangement uses TRBV4-3 and TRBJ2-6; weak D call: TRBD1 (6 bases). Trimming shortened V by 0 bases and J by 2 bases, and 8 bases separated the two germline ends. Looked up from germline, CDR1 is LGHNA and CDR2 is YSLEER. This CDR3 comprises 16 residues. Here the CDR3 reads CASSQETGTGANVLTF. The DNA for the CDR3 is TGCGCCAGCAGCCAAGAAACAGGGACTGGGGCCAACGTCCTGACTTTC.